This T cell receptor (beta chain) originates from a study of shared clonotypes between healthy human individuals (dated by TCRdb to 2020 to 2021). In the study overall: The cohort included a few men and a couple of women between 18 and 49 years of age. Per donor, three plates each were used for CD4 naive and CD4 memory, two for CD8 naive, and one for CD8 memory. The study deeply sequenced blood TCR repertoires of five healthy adults to estimate repertoire size and the extent of clonotype sharing between individuals. Leukapheresis yielded between about 0.94 and 9 billion PBMCs per donor. Libraries were prepared and TCR repertoires were sequenced by different laboratories using diverse techniques, in order to increase sequencing depth and limit assay-specific biases. Overall study outcomes, separate from this receptor: Based on pairwise subsampling, the degree of clonotype sharing among donors was expected to be affected by sequencing depth. Larger estimated clonotype richness was generally found for naive subsets than for memory subsets. The small number of donors limited the genetic and exposure-history diversity represented. Compared with non-shared clonotypes, clonotypes shared by all four sorted-subset donors had higher generation probabilities. Sampling was restricted to blood, and TCR repertoires in tissue are likely to differ from TCR repertoires in blood. Even with the large sequencing depth, rarefaction of the sorted-subset datasets indicated that sequencing was incomplete. Approximately 5% of naive CD4, 3.5% of naive CD8, approximately 2% of memory CD4, and 0.35% to 0.5% of memory CD8 clonotypes were shared across several donors.

Using the deep immunoSEQ assay, multiplex PCR amplified TCR CDR3 regions from genomic DNA. Genomic DNA extracted from each cell subset was distributed evenly over all wells of several immunoSEQ 96-well plates, and each plate served as one replicate. For sorted subsets, 150 to 250 ng of genomic DNA, equivalent to roughly 30,000 T cell genomes, went into each replicate PCR. Purified libraries were measured with a Qubit 3.0 fluorometer, size-checked on a Bioanalyzer 2100, and measured again with the KAPA Library Quantification kit. Each immunoSEQ 96-well plate was sequenced on its own single-read 150-cycle Illumina NextSeq 550 flow cell. The authors processed their data as follows. Because the immunoSEQ output held only junctional sequences and lacked quality scores, the filtering could not match the filtering applied to full-length reads. To assign V/J genes and CDR3, sequences were annotated against IMGT germline references using PyIR, a Python wrapper for IgBLAST v1.9. Reads were removed for weak V/J assignments (E-value above 1e-6), missing CDR3, stop codons, out-of-frame junctions, or ambiguous translated residues. A V3J clonotype was defined by an identical inferred V gene, J gene, and CDR3 amino acid sequence. To compute the percentage overlap between repertoires, the number of shared unique clonotypes was divided by the size of the smaller repertoire. RTK rarefaction, the Chao1 estimator, and Recon v2.1 estimates of unobserved clonotypes were used to assess repertoire richness. Generation probabilities for all TCRbeta clonotypes obtained by the gDNA method from several donors were computed using OLGA. Here the immuneACCESS table is served through TCRdb, limited to in-frame sequences with V and J called. Missing clones are a known gap in these copies; in checked studies unresolved V genes cover under half, and the rest lacks a known reason. V, J and clone size are taken as reported in that table, and D and trimming were inferred from the DNA itself. The sample profile shows millions of clones; approximately 94% of them were found once. The ten biggest clones cover about 1.1% of the sample.

According to the germline V gene (reference sequence), CDR1 reads LNHDA and CDR2 reads SQIVND. The CDR3 contains 13 residues, cysteine and phenylalanine counted. Only CDR3 DNA is held: 39 bases, read in frame from base 1. A distance of 6 bases separates the germline ends of V and J, which lose 1 base and 3 bases respectively. CD8 naive samples were CD45RO-negative cells positively selected for CCR7, giving a CD45RA+CCR7+ population that excluded TemRA cells. Donors were healthy HIV-negative adults with no recently reported acute infections or vaccinations. Every donor was a Caucasian adult living in Nashville, Tennessee, USA. After blood collection by leukapheresis, PBMCs were isolated using Ficoll-Histopaque density gradient centrifugation and then cryopreserved in the vapor phase of liquid nitrogen. Analytical flow cytometry was used to check the purity and quantity of every magnetically sorted T cell population. Genomic DNA was isolated from each sorted fraction and quantified by UV absorbance on a Nanodrop 2000c.

In regard to this clone: Its cognate antigen has yet to be identified. The sample holds no much larger clone one base away, and base qualities are not on file. This sample also contains other DNA sequences that code for the same CDR3.

Recombination linked TRBV19 to TRBJ2-5; there is no confident call for the D gene. The TCR originated in a young man in good health. The source material was naive CD8+ T cells sorted from blood. The sample's cell subset or site label is to be understood as: CD45RA+CCR7+. The CDR3 loop reads CASSIVAEETQYF. The nucleotide sequence is TGTGCCAGTAGTATAGTGGCAGAAGAGACCCAGTACTTC.